One sample yielded the 30 T cell receptor beta chains listed below, sequenced in a study of blood T cells in healthy people across ages. For the second PCR, which ran for 7 to 11 cycles, a sample-barcoded 5' primer and a J-beta primer mix were used. TCRdb used MiXCR to reprocess the 5' RACE reads, holding one entry per CDR3 protein. The sample contains about 640,000 distinct CDR3 sequences, around 54% of which appear only once. The sequenced material came from blood. These receptors were taken from a man in his fifties or sixties in good health.

The chain combines TRBV9 with TRBJ2-1; weak D call: TRBD1 (6 bases). The CDR3 runs 15 residues. Germline V lookup: CDR1 SGDLS, CDR2 YYNGEE. V was cut by 0 bases and J by 6 bases, with 13 bases left in between. DNA of the CDR3: TGTGCCAGCAGCGTAGCAGGGGCCCATGGCAATGAGCAGTTCTTC. It yields the protein CASSVAGAHGNEQFF.

This clonotype was recorded a few times. In nucleotides, the CDR3 is TGCAGTGCTAGGCCCCAGGACGTGTTCGGCAATCAGCCCCAGCATTTT. It codes for CSARPQDVFGNQPQHF. The rearrangement links TRBV20-1 to TRBJ1-5; D remains ambiguous. V lost 3 bases and J 2 bases, leaving 17 bases between the germline ends. This CDR3 spans 16 amino acids. CDR1 is DFQATT and CDR2 is SNEGSKA in the germline V gene (reference sequence).

The rearrangement joins TRBV4-1 to TRBJ2-5; D might be TRBD2 (6 bases). The CDR3 runs to 17 residues. Germline V gives CDR1 MGHRA, CDR2 YSYEKL. Trimming removed 0 bases at V and 1 base at J, with 15 bases between. This CDR3 is CASSQERGGATQETQYF. The CDR3 coding sequence is TGCGCCAGCAGCCAAGAAAGGGGCGGGGCCACCCAAGAGACCCAGTACTTC.

The chain joins TRBV15 to TRBJ2-7, with D possibly being TRBD2 (6 bases). The CDR3 contains 14 residues. Looked up from germline, CDR1 is LNHNV and CDR2 is YYDKDF (reference sequence). V was trimmed by 0 bases and J by 3 bases, leaving 9 bases between them. In DNA, the CDR3 is TGTGCCACCAGCAGAGAAGGAGGGGTCTACGAGCAGTACTTC. Protein sequence: CATSREGGVYEQYF.

This clonotype was seen a few times. The genes are TRBV12-3 or TRBV12-4 and TRBJ2-1; 9 bases align to TRBD2. Trimming removed 7 bases from V and 1 base from J; junction bases left unmatched: 8. This CDR3 has 16 amino acids. The CDR3 DNA is TGTGCCAGCACCCTTTGGCGGGGGGGATCCTACAATGAGCAGTTCTTC. It yields the protein CASTLWRGGSYNEQFF.

J is TRBJ2-1 and V is TRBV20-1, with a possible D match to TRBD2 (6 bases). There are 15 residues in the CDR3. CDR1 DFQATT and CDR2 SNEGSKA come from the germline V gene (reference sequence). With 6 bases removed from V and 7 bases from J, the gap between germline ends came to 22 bases. This CDR3 reads CSALRSGVSLNEQFF. DNA of the CDR3: TGCAGTGCCCTTAGATCGGGGGTAAGCTTGAATGAGCAGTTCTTC.

The chain carries TRBV20-1 and TRBJ1-2; D is ambiguous. Germline loops: CDR1 DFQATT, CDR2 SNEGSKA (reference sequence). V lost 6 bases and J lost 4, with 15 bases in between. This CDR3 is built from 13 residues. The CDR3 is CSAPHPIFYGYTF. Here the CDR3 DNA reads TGCAGTGCGCCCCACCCGATTTTCTATGGCTACACCTTC.

This rearrangement joins TRBV5-1 to TRBJ2-7; TRBD1 matches 9 bases. There are 15 residues in the CDR3. The junction had 10 bases not matched to a gene; V was cut back by 4 bases and J by 5 bases. Germline CDR1 reads SGHRS; CDR2 reads YFSETQ. For the CDR3, the DNA is TGCGCCAGCAGCCCGGAACAGGGGGCGCGCGACGAGCAGTACTTC. This codes for CASSPEQGARDEQYF.

The J gene is TRBJ1-2, the V gene TRBV27; 9 nucleotides agree with TRBD1. Germline V lookup: CDR1 MNHEY, CDR2 SMNVEV (reference sequence). The J segment lost 7 bases and the V segment lost 8 bases, leaving 17 bases of the junction unmatched. The CDR3 contains 16 residues. CDR3 in DNA: TGTGCCAGCCGCCGCATAGGGACAGGGTTGTTAGGTGGCTACACCTTC. Translation gives CASRRIGTGLLGGYTF.

This chain links TRBV7-2 with TRBJ2-3; 12 nucleotides agree with TRBD2. Germline lookup yields CDR1 SGHTA and CDR2 FQGNSA. After removal of 4 bases from V and 5 bases from J, the junction contained 4 bases not matched to a gene. The CDR3 is 15 amino acids. The CDR3 sequence: CASSSLAGGIDTQYF. The CDR3 nucleotides are TGTGCCAGCAGCTCACTAGCGGGGGGCATAGATACGCAGTATTTT.

In its sample, this clonotype was seen a few times. This sequence joins TRBV20-1 and TRBJ2-5, with 14 bases lining up with TRBD2. This CDR3 has 17 residues. CDR1 and CDR2 (germline): DFQATT, SNEGSKA (reference sequence). V lost 1 base to trimming and J lost 0 bases; unmatched junction nucleotides: 4. This chain's CDR3 is CSARGLAGGEYQETQYF. The CDR3 nucleotides read TGCAGTGCTAGAGGACTAGCGGGGGGGGAGTACCAAGAGACCCAGTACTTC.

The rearrangement joins TRBV6-2 or TRBV6-3 to TRBJ2-5; D is possibly TRBD2 (5 bases). The CDR3 runs to 14 residues. The V gene lost 6 bases and the J gene lost 1 base, with 12 bases spanning the gap. Germline CDR1 and CDR2: MNHEY and SVGEGT. The CDR3 is CASRLSGGQETQYF. CDR3 DNA: TGTGCCAGCAGGTTGTCAGGAGGCCAAGAGACCCAGTACTTC.

The chain has TRBV5-1 and TRBJ2-7; possibly TRBD1 or TRBD2 for D (5 bases each). Matching the DNA end better, TRBJ2-5 makes the J call doubtful. The CDR3 consists of 16 residues. Germline loops: CDR1 SGHRS, CDR2 YFSETQ. The CDR3 DNA follows: TGCGCCAGCAGCTTGTCTCTTCGGGACCTCGGAGAGACCCAGTACTTC. It specifies CASSLSLRDLGETQYF.

This clonotype has only a few counts. The V gene is TRBV5-1, the J gene TRBJ2-1; D possibly corresponds to TRBD1 (6 bases). Germline V lookup: CDR1 SGHRS, CDR2 YFSETQ. The CDR3 loop spans 13 amino acids. V lost 6 bases and J 3 bases, leaving 10 bases between the germline ends. Written as DNA, the CDR3 is TGCGCCAGCAACCTACAGGGCTACAATGAGCAGTTCTTC. Translated, it gives CASNLQGYNEQFF. The variable domain in full, with the rest retrieved from reference TRBV5-1 and TRBJ2-1, is KAGVTQTPRYLIKTRGQQVTLSCSPISGHRSVSWYQQTPGQGLQFLFEYFSETQRNKGNFPGRFSGRQFSNSRSEMNVSTLELGDSALYLCASNLQGYNEQFFGPGTRLTVL.

This clonotype appeared a few times. The chain uses TRBV5-1 and TRBJ1-6; the match to TRBD1 covers 10 bases. The J segment lost 7 bases and the V segment lost 3 bases, leaving 4 bases of the junction unmatched. The CDR3 totals 15 residues. CDR1 and CDR2 (germline): SGHRS, YFSETQ. The CDR3: CASSSRGQGNSPLHF. DNA of the CDR3: TGCGCCAGCAGCTCGCGGGGACAGGGGAATTCACCCCTCCACTTT. Combining the CDR3 with reference TRBV5-1 and TRBJ1-6 gives the whole variable domain KAGVTQTPRYLIKTRGQQVTLSCSPISGHRSVSWYQQTPGQGLQFLFEYFSETQRNKGNFPGRFSGRQFSNSRSEMNVSTLELGDSALYLCASSSRGQGNSPLHFGNGTRLTVT.

V is TRBV4-2 and J is TRBJ1-3; 7 bases agree with TRBD1. The V gene end was trimmed by 3 bases and the J gene end by 0 bases; junction bases not matched to a gene: 5. Germline-derived CDR1 and CDR2 are LGHNA and YNFKEQ. The CDR3 sequence is 16 residues long. The chain's CDR3 is CASSQPGQNSGNTIYF. The CDR3 DNA follows: TGTGCCAGCAGCCAGCCGGGACAGAACTCTGGAAACACCATATATTTT.

This clonotype was picked up one time. The chain couples TRBV6-5 to TRBJ1-2; D may be TRBD1 (5 bases). The CDR3 runs 13 residues. Germline V gene data show CDR1 as MNHEY and CDR2 as SVGAGI. V was shortened by 2 bases and J by 6 bases, with 10 bases between the two germline ends. CDR3 residues: CASSYGQGHGYTF. The CDR3 nucleotides are TGTGCCAGCAGTTACGGGCAGGGTCATGGCTACACCTTC.

The table lists this clonotype with a count of one. This sequence may be a read error, since a much larger clone differs from it by one base. This chain joins TRBV28 and TRBJ2-5, with 9 nucleotides matching TRBD1. The CDR3 sequence is 13 residues long. J lost 13 bases, V lost 7 bases, and 13 bases had no gene match. Germline V lookup: CDR1 MDHEN, CDR2 SYDVKM. CDR3 protein: CASNDRGSHERYF. The CDR3 DNA follows: TGTGCCAGCAATGACAGGGGGTCCCACGAGCGGTACTTC.

On this clonotype itself: A much larger clone differs by one base, so this may be a read error. V usage is TRBV5-1 and J usage is TRBJ2-2; unclear D gene. Per the germline V gene, CDR1 is SGHRS and CDR2 is YFSETQ. The CDR3 runs 12 residues. The CDR3 is CANSLVPGELFF. CDR3 DNA: TGCGCCAACAGCTTGGTTCCCGGGGAGCTGTTTTTT.

In this sample, this clonotype turned up once. The chain carries TRBV6-2 or TRBV6-3 and TRBJ2-5, with 7 bases that match TRBD2. Germline-derived CDR1 and CDR2 are MNHEY and SVGEGT. J gave up 2 bases and V 5 bases, and 11 bases lay outside the gene matches. The CDR3 extends over 16 amino acids. The CDR3 here is CASSMPPASGQETQYF. CDR3 sequence (DNA): TGTGCCAGCAGTATGCCCCCGGCTAGCGGACAAGAGACCCAGTACTTC.

The chain joins TRBV6-1 to TRBJ2-2; unclear D gene. V was pared by 7 bases and J by 8 bases, with 8 bases between. CDR1 is MNHNS, CDR2 SASEGT, per germline. The CDR3 consists of 11 residues. CDR3 sequence: CASTREGELFF. CDR3 nucleotides: TGTGCCAGCACGAGAGAGGGGGAGCTGTTTTTT.

The J gene is TRBJ2-3, the V gene TRBV12-3 or TRBV12-4; TRBD2 matches at 8 bases. The V gene end was trimmed by 0 bases and the J gene end by 4 bases; junction bases not matched to a gene: 6. CDR3 length equals 16 residues. Here the CDR3 DNA reads TGTGCCAGCAGTTTAGCACCAGCGGGGGCCCCAGATACGCAGTATTTT. Its protein is CASSLAPAGAPDTQYF.

The chain carries TRBV2 and TRBJ2-7; D is ambiguous. Germline V gene lookup returns CDR1 SNHLY and CDR2 FYNNEI. Trimming shortened V by 8 bases and J by 3 bases, and 14 bases separated the two germline ends. CDR3 size: 13 residues. The CDR3 sequence is CASLESGGYEQYF. CDR3 DNA sequence: TGTGCCAGCTTAGAGTCCGGTGGCTACGAGCAGTACTTC. The full variable domain, in which reference TRBV2 and TRBJ2-7 provide the parts outside the CDR3, is EPEVTQTPSHQVTQMGQEVILRCVPISNHLYFYWYRQILGQKVEFLVSFYNNEISEKSEIFDDQFSVERPDGSNFTLKIRSTKLEDSAMYFCASLESGGYEQYFGPGTRLTVT.

This clonotype was observed once. The gene calls are TRBV5-4 and TRBJ2-5, with TRBD1 as a possible D gene (6 bases). Matching the DNA end better, TRBJ2-7 makes the J call doubtful. Germline assignment: CDR1 SGHNT and CDR2 YYREEE (reference sequence). The CDR3 is 13 residues long. The DNA of the CDR3 is TGTGCCAGCAGCTTGGCGAACAGGGACGAGCAGTACTTC. The encoded protein is CASSLANRDEQYF.

This clonotype was observed a single time. One junction end does not reproduce the germline sequence, and a read error may be involved. This chain links TRBV15 with TRBJ2-7, with TRBD1 as a possible D gene (6 bases). Per the germline V gene, CDR1 is LNHNV and CDR2 is YYDKDF (reference sequence). This CDR3 region has 14 residues. The CDR3: CATSRGGGRQPGAF. CDR3 DNA sequence: TGTGCCACCAGCAGAGGAGGAGGTCGACAGCCAGGGGCCTTC. Supplemented by reference TRBV15 and TRBJ2-7, the full variable domain reads DAMVIQNPRYQVTQFGKPVTLSCSQTLNHNVMYWYQQKSSQAPKLLFHYYDKDFNNEADTPDNFQSRRPNTSFCFLDIRSPGLGDTAMYLCATSRGGGRQPGAFGPGTRLTVT.

The chain carries TRBV20-1 and TRBJ2-3, with a weak D call TRBD2 (6 bases). Germline V gene data show CDR1 as DFQATT and CDR2 as SNEGSKA (reference sequence). V was trimmed by 6 bases and J by 0 bases, leaving 16 bases between them. The CDR3 extends over 15 amino acids. The CDR3 sequence: CSAPSRRGSTDTQYF. CDR3 in DNA: TGCAGTGCGCCCTCCCGGAGGGGAAGCACAGATACGCAGTATTTT.

This clonotype was seen more than once but under ten times. The junction and the germline gene differ at one end; a read error may be behind it. The rearrangement uses TRBV4-2 and TRBJ1-1; 10 bases line up with TRBD1. CDR3 size: 16 residues. Germline CDR1 and CDR2: LGHNA and YNFKEQ. The CDR3 DNA reads TGTGCCAGCAGCGAAGACAGGGGGCGTGCGGAGGGTGAAGCTTTCTTT. Protein product: CASSEDRGRAEGEAFF.

As regards this clonotype: A much larger clone is a single base away; this may be a read error. The rearrangement links TRBV6-8 to TRBJ2-7; TRBD2 matches 8 bases. The V segment lost 4 bases and the J segment 0 bases; nucleotides outside the gene matches: 8. Germline assignment: CDR1 MNHGY and CDR2 SAAAGT. This CDR3 spans 16 amino acids. As DNA, the CDR3 is TGTGCCAGCAGTTCCCCGCTAAGCGGGAGCTCCTACGAGCAGTACTTC. Its protein product is CASSSPLSGSSYEQYF.

This clonotype came up a few times. The chain employs TRBV6-1 and TRBJ2-7; 7 bases line up with TRBD2. This CDR3 has 14 amino acids. Germline trimming cut 8 bases from V and 0 bases from J; bases unmatched to any gene: 7. Per germline, CDR1 MNHNS and CDR2 SASEGT. CDR3 in amino acids: CASGFTGGSYEQYF. The CDR3 coding sequence is TGTGCCAGCGGATTTACGGGGGGCTCCTACGAGCAGTACTTC.

In its sample, this clonotype was seen a few times. V is TRBV20-1 and J is TRBJ1-2, with 7 positions matching TRBD1. CDR3 size: 17 residues. CDR1 and CDR2 (germline): DFQATT, SNEGSKA (reference sequence). The junction had 15 bases not matched to a gene; V was cut back by 0 bases and J by 5 bases. The CDR3 bases are TGCAGTGCTAGAGATTTGGACAGGCCCGCGCCCCCTTATGGCTACACCTTC. Its translation is CSARDLDRPAPPYGYTF.